This note documents a single T cell receptor beta chain sequence. Its matching antigen is unknown. The data are from a study of shared clonotypes between healthy human individuals. On the study more broadly: Aged 18 to 49, the donors were a couple of women and a few men.

With 5 bases clipped from V and 2 bases from J, the junction kept 9 bases outside the gene matches. From germline, CDR1 is GTSNPN and CDR2 SVGIG (reference sequence). The CDR3 is 16 amino acids. Naive CD8 populations comprised CD45RO-negative cells positively selected for CCR7, excluding terminally differentiated effector memory CD45RA+ cells. The data were produced by immunoSEQ multiplex PCR, yet TCRdb's version contains in-frame clones alone and is incomplete. The sample has about 2 million clones, roughly 95% seen once. Notes on the study in general: In a few donors, about 5% of naive CD4 clonotypes appeared in common. Larger estimated richness was generally seen in naive subsets than in memory subsets.

J is TRBJ2-7 and V is TRBV30; 13 nucleotides match TRBD2. This clonotype was obtained from a man between 18 and 35 years old in good health. Material for sequencing was naive CD8+ T cells sorted from blood. The CDR3 region is CAWVGTSGEKAYEQYF. DNA of the CDR3: TGTGCCTGGGTGGGGACTAGCGGGGAAAAGGCCTACGAGCAGTACTTC.